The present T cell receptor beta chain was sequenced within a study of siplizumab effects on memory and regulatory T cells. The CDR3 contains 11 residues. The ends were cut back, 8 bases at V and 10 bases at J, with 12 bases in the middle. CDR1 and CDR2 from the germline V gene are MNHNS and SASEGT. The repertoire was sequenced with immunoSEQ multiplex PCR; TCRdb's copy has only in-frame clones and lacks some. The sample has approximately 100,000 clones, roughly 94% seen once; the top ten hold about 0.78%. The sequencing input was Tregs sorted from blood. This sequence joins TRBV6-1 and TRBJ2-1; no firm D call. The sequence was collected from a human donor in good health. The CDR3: CASASRWEQFF. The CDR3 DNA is TGTGCCAGCGCCTCCCGGTGGGAGCAGTTCTTC.